This is a list of T cell receptor beta chains from one sample in a study of cytomegalovirus exposure and HLA in healthy donors. The method was immunoSEQ multiplex PCR; TCRdb's version includes in-frame clones alone and lacks a portion of them. The sample lists more than 200,000 clones; roughly 85% were seen once. Sequenced sample: PBMCs. Receptor source: a male donor in good health and CMV-seronegative. Each CDR3 is given with its conserved first and last residue. The order of the fields is J gene, V gene, D gene, CDR3 length, clone size, CDR3 DNA, CDR3 protein. A D gene is named only where the DNA matches it firmly. Not all rows give a size; the values are once, few, many and, for expanded clones, a class.

TRBJ2-2	TRBV7-3	TRBD1	18	.	TGTGCCAGCAGCGCAAGAGCCAGGGGGTTCGCGAACACCGGGGAGCTGTTTTTT	CASSARARGFANTGELFF
TRBJ2-7	TRBV13	.	14	.	TGTGCCAGCAGCTTAGTGGCGGGTCCGCACGAGCAGTACTTC	CASSLVAGPHEQYF
TRBJ2-7	TRBV5-1	TRBD2	15	once	TGCGCCAGCAGCTTGTGGGGCGGCGGGGGTCTCGAGCAGTACTTC	CASSLWGGGGLEQYF
TRBJ1-5	TRBV7-2	.	12	.	TGTGCCAGCAGCTTAGCCGATCAGCCCCAGCATTTT	CASSLADQPQHF
TRBJ2-3	TRBV14	TRBD2	16	.	TGTGCCAGCAGTCGTCGACTAGCGGGGGGCACAGATACGCAGTATTTT	CASSRRLAGGTDTQYF
TRBJ2-1	TRBV9	.	15	.	TGTGCCAGCAGCGTAGATTCGGGGGCCTACAATGAGCAGTTCTTC	CASSVDSGAYNEQFF
TRBJ2-5	TRBV7-6	TRBD1	14	.	TGTGCCAGCAGCTTAGACAGGGGGCGAGAGACCCAGTACTTC	CASSLDRGRETQYF
TRBJ2-1	TRBV6-5	TRBD1	15	.	TGTGCCAGCAGTTACGACAGGGGGCTGGTCAATGAGCAGTTCTTC	CASSYDRGLVNEQFF
TRBJ1-2	TRBV7-2	TRBD1	15	.	TGTGCCAGCAGCCCAGTTGGGACAGGGGGCCGGGGCTACACCTTC	CASSPVGTGGRGYTF
TRBJ2-2	TRBV28	.	11	.	TGTGCCAGCCAGCGGACCGGGGAGCTGTTTTTT	CASQRTGELFF
TRBJ1-2	TRBV6-1	.	16	.	TGTGCCAGCAGTGAACATTTAGGGGGTGGGGGCTATGGCTACACCTTC	CASSEHLGGGGYGYTF
TRBJ2-3	TRBV2	.	14	.	TGTGCCAGCAGTGAAAGAAGGGGTCGCTCTCCGCAGTATTTT	CASSERRGRSPQYF
TRBJ2-1	TRBV5-4	TRBD2	16	.	TGTGCCAGCAGCATCGGGACTAGCGGGGGAGCCGGGGAGCAGTTCTTC	CASSIGTSGGAGEQFF
TRBJ1-2	TRBV28	TRBD1	15	.	TGTGCCAGCAGTTCAGACCAGACAGGGATCTATGGCTACACCTTC	CASSSDQTGIYGYTF
TRBJ2-3	TRBV7-2	TRBD2	16	.	TGTGCCAGCAGCTCCCGCGCGGGACTAGCGACAGATACGCAGTATTTT	CASSSRAGLATDTQYF
TRBJ2-7	TRBV6-5	.	15	.	TGTGCCAGCAGTTACTCGATAGACATAAACTACGAGCAGTACTTC	CASSYSIDINYEQYF
TRBJ1-1	TRBV6-1	.	15	.	TGTGCCAGCAGTGATAATACAGTCCCTCTCATTGAAGCTTTCTTT	CASSDNTVPLIEAFF
TRBJ2-4	TRBV6-1	.	12	.	TGTGCCAGCAGCGAGCCTTATGGCATTCAGTACTTC	CASSEPYGIQYF
TRBJ2-7	TRBV11-2	.	15	.	TGTGCCAGCAGCTTAGTAGAGGACAGTTTATACGAACAGTACTTC	CASSLVEDSLYEQYF
TRBJ2-3	TRBV11-2	.	12	.	TGTGCCAGCAGCTCGGTACGGGATACGCAGTATTTT	CASSSVRDTQYF
TRBJ2-2	TRBV5-6	TRBD1	15	.	TGTGCCAGCAGCTTGGGGGACAGATACACCGGGGAGCTGTTTTTT	CASSLGDRYTGELFF
TRBJ1-5	TRBV5-8	TRBD1	14	.	TGTGCCAGCAGATCGCAGGGGGTATATCAGCCCCAGCATTTT	CASRSQGVYQPQHF
TRBJ1-3	TRBV25-1	.	14	.	TGTGCCAGCAGACCGGGGAGCTCTGGAAACACCATATATTTT	CASRPGSSGNTIYF
TRBJ2-3	TRBV4-1	.	13	.	TGCGCCAGCAGCCAAGTCAGGGCAGATACGCAGTATTTT	CASSQVRADTQYF
TRBJ2-3	TRBV19	.	15	.	TGTGCCAGTAGTCGCGGTCCCCCTGGAACAGATACGCAGTATTTT	CASSRGPPGTDTQYF
TRBJ2-7	TRBV5-4	TRBD2	13	.	TGTGCCACCCAGTGGGAGGGTACCTACGAGCAGTACTTC	CATQWEGTYEQYF
TRBJ2-5	TRBV13	.	13	.	TGTGCCAGCAGCCCATGGACAGAAGAGACCCAGTACTTC	CASSPWTEETQYF
TRBJ1-1	TRBV6-1	TRBD1	16	.	TGTGCCAGCAGTGACCGGGACAGGGGGCTGGGGACTGAAGCTTTCTTT	CASSDRDRGLGTEAFF
TRBJ1-2	TRBV28	TRBD1	15	few	TGTGCCAGCAGTTTACCCCTGACAGGGTTCTATGGCTACACCTTC	CASSLPLTGFYGYTF
TRBJ2-2	TRBV18	TRBD1	21	.	TGTGCCAGCTCACCGTTGCTCGTCACAGGGGGCCTCACCTCGAACACCGGGGAGCTGTTTTTT	CASSPLLVTGGLTSNTGELFF
TRBJ1-5	TRBV7-3	TRBD1	18	.	TGTGCCAGCAGCCAGGGGGCAGATTCCTACCATAGCAATCAGCCCCAGCATTTT	CASSQGADSYHSNQPQHF
TRBJ1-5	TRBV6-1	TRBD1	15	.	TGTGCCAGCAGTGGGGGACAGGGGCCCAATCAGCCCCAGCATTTT	CASSGGQGPNQPQHF
TRBJ2-1	TRBV5-1	TRBD2	16	few	TGCGCCAGCAGCCCGTCCGGGACTAGCGGGGGAGATGAGCAGTTCTTC	CASSPSGTSGGDEQFF
TRBJ1-6	TRBV28	TRBD1	14	.	TGTGCCAGCAGGTCCGGGACAGCGAATTCACCCCTCCACTTT	CASRSGTANSPLHF
TRBJ2-5	TRBV5-1	TRBD2	16	.	TGCGCCAGCAGCCGGAGGAGCGGGGGTTCTCAAGAGACCCAGTACTTC	CASSRRSGGSQETQYF
TRBJ1-5	TRBV19	.	15	.	TGTGCCAGTAGTATAGGCAGGGGTAGCAATCAGCCCCAGCATTTT	CASSIGRGSNQPQHF
TRBJ2-3	TRBV7-9	TRBD2	17	.	TGTGCCAGCAGCTTAGTATTGGCGGGGGTGAGGACAGATACGCAGTATTTT	CASSLVLAGVRTDTQYF
TRBJ2-2	TRBV9	TRBD1	14	.	TGTGCCAGCAGCGTAGGACAGGGGATCGGGGAGCTGTTTTTT	CASSVGQGIGELFF
TRBJ1-1	TRBV2	.	15	.	TGTGCCAGCAGTGAATATTACACAGTTGAGAGTGAAGCTTTCTTT	CASSEYYTVESEAFF
TRBJ2-7	TRBV2	.	13	.	TGTGCCAGCGAGGAGGGGTTCTCCTACGAGCAGTACTTC	CASEEGFSYEQYF
TRBJ2-3	TRBV27	TRBD2	12	.	TGTGCCAGCAGTATCGTGGCGGGAGCGGAGTATTTT	CASSIVAGAEYF
TRBJ2-7	TRBV28	TRBD1	15	.	TGTGCCAGCAGTTGGGACAGTTCAAACTCCTACGAGCAGTACTTC	CASSWDSSNSYEQYF
TRBJ2-5	TRBV9	TRBD2	17	.	TGTGCCAGCAGCGTAGGGCTAGCGGGGGGGCAGGGGGAGACCCAGTACTTC	CASSVGLAGGQGETQYF
TRBJ2-3	TRBV5-6	TRBD2	17	.	TGTGCCAGCAGCCCGGATGGACTAGCGGGAGGCGCGGATACGCAGTATTTT	CASSPDGLAGGADTQYF
TRBJ2-3	TRBV11-2	.	16	once	TGTGCCAGCAGCTTAGCTGGGGGGGCGGGCACAGATACGCAGTATTTT	CASSLAGGAGTDTQYF
TRBJ2-7	TRBV5-1	.	14	.	TGCGCCAGCAGCTCCGGGACACCCGGCTACGAGCAGTACTTC	CASSSGTPGYEQYF
TRBJ1-6	TRBV5-4	.	15	.	TGTGCCAGCAGCTCCCGGGACACATATAATTCACCCCTCCACTTT	CASSSRDTYNSPLHF
TRBJ2-5	TRBV19	TRBD1	14	.	TGTGCCAGTAGTACGGACAGGGGCGGCGAGACCCAGTACTTC	CASSTDRGGETQYF
TRBJ2-7	TRBV5-1	.	15	.	TGCGCCAGCAGCTTGGCTAGTCTAGGCACTGGCGAGCAGTACTTC	CASSLASLGTGEQYF
TRBJ1-1	TRBV5-1	TRBD1	16	.	TGCGCCAGCAGCTTGGGACAGGGTTTTTTGAACACCGAAGCTTTCTTT	CASSLGQGFLNTEAFF
TRBJ1-2	TRBV7-9	TRBD1	16	.	TGTGCCAGCAGCTTAGCCCTCCGGACAGGGGGAACTGGCTACACCTTC	CASSLALRTGGTGYTF
TRBJ2-1	TRBV2	TRBD2	20	.	TGTGCCAGCAGTGAACTCCTAGCGGGAGGGCCCCAACCATCCTACAATGAGCAGTTCTTC	CASSELLAGGPQPSYNEQFF
TRBJ2-7	TRBV6-5	.	13	.	TGTGCCAGCAGTTACTCTTACAGCTACGAGCAGTACTTC	CASSYSYSYEQYF
TRBJ1-4	TRBV4-1	.	15	.	TGCGCCAGCAGCCAGATCTTAGCAACTAATGAAAAACTGTTTTTT	CASSQILATNEKLFF
TRBJ1-1	TRBV29-1	TRBD1	13	.	TGCAGCGTTGAGGGACAGCCGAACGGTGAAGCTTTCTTT	CSVEGQPNGEAFF
TRBJ2-1	TRBV18	.	16	.	TGTGCCAGCTCGCCAGAGAAAGAAACCTCCTACAATGAGCAGTTCTTC	CASSPEKETSYNEQFF
TRBJ2-3	TRBV7-6	.	12	.	TGTGCCAGCAGCCCCCCGACAGATACGCAGTATTTT	CASSPPTDTQYF
TRBJ1-5	TRBV27	TRBD1	17	.	TGTGCCAGCAGCAAACGGGGGACAGGGGTTGGCAATCAGCCCCAGCATTTT	CASSKRGTGVGNQPQHF
TRBJ2-1	TRBV6-6	.	16	.	TGTGCCAGCAGTTACTCGCTACAGCTCCCCTACAATGAGCAGTTCTTC	CASSYSLQLPYNEQFF
TRBJ1-1	TRBV13	.	14	.	TGTGCCAGCACCCCGAGGGAAACAGACACTGAAGCTTTCTTT	CASTPRETDTEAFF